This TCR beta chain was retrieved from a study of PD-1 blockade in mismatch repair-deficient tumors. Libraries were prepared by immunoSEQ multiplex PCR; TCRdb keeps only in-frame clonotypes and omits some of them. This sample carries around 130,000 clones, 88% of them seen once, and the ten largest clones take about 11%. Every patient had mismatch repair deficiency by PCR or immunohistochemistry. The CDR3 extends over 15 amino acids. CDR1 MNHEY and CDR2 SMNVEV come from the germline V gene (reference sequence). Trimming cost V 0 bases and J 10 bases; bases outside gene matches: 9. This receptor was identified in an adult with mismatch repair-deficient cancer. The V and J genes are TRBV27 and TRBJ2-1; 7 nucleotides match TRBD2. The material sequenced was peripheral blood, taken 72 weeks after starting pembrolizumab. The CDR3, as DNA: TGTGCCAGCAGTTTATCCCGCGGGGGTTACTCGGAGCAGTTCTTC. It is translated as CASSLSRGGYSEQFF.